This T cell receptor beta chain was profiled in a study of blood T cell repertoires in COVID-19. On the study more broadly: Samples taken during acute and convalescent COVID-19 were collected in the United States, Italy and Spain. T cells, B-cell-depleted T cells, or PBMCs supplied cDNA or gDNA.

The CDR3 extends over 13 amino acids. Trimming pared 0 bases from V and 4 bases from J, leaving 6 bases between. The germline V gene encodes CDR1 KGHSH and CDR2 LQKENI. The table lists this clone with a few counts. In the authors' workflow: The assay estimated nucleated cells by amplifying reference gene primers. Generated by immunoSEQ multiplex PCR, the TCRdb table keeps only in-frame clones and is missing some. D and trimming come from the DNA, and the V and J calls and clone size come from that table. The sample carries about 210,000 clones, roughly 80% recorded once. The rearrangement uses TRBV18 and TRBJ1-2, with D possibly being TRBD1 (6 bases). The sequence came from a woman between 65 and 79 years old with acute or convalescent COVID-19. Sequenced material: peripheral blood. The CDR3 DNA sequence: TGTGCCAGCTCACCACCAGGGGGCTATGGCTACACCTTC. Its translation is CASSPPGGYGYTF.